One T cell receptor beta chain is described in this entry. Followed longitudinally, the Seattle patients had been enrolled during active infection. This entry belongs to a study of blood T cell repertoires in COVID-19. V lost 4 bases and J lost 7; bases outside the gene matches: 8. Germline CDR1 is SGHRS and CDR2 is YFSETQ. The CDR3 spans 15 residues. Assay used: immunoSEQ multiplex PCR; TCRdb lists only in-frame clones, some missing. The top ten hold just under 5% of the sample, which has about 150,000 clones, more than 75% seen once. Sequenced input: peripheral blood. This sequence was found in a woman in her 70s with COVID-19, enrolled during active disease. The V gene is TRBV5-1, the J gene TRBJ2-2; TRBD1 matches 9 bases. The DNA for the CDR3 is TGCGCCAGCAGCCCCGGACAGGGGTACGGCGGGGAGCTGTTTTTT. Its translation: CASSPGQGYGGELFF.